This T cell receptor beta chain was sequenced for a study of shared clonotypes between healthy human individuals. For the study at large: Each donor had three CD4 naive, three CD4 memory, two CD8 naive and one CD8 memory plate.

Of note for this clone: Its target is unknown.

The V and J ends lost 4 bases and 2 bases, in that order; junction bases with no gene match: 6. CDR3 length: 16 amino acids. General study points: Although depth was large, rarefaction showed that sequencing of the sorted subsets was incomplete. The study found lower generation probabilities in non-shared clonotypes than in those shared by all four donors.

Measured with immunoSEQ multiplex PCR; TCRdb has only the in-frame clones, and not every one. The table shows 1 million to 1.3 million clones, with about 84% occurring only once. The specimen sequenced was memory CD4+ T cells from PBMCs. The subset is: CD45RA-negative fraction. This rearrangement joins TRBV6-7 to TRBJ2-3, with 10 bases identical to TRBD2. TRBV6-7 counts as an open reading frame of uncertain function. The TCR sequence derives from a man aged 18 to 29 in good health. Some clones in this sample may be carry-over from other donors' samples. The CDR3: CASSSRTSGFTDTQYF. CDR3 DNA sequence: TGTGCCAGCAGTTCCCGGACTAGCGGTTTCACAGATACGCAGTATTTT.